This T cell receptor (beta chain) was recovered during a study of T cell responses to AZD1222 COVID-19 vaccine. Whole-study findings and limits: Clonal diversity was possibly underestimated, and the donors were mostly white British, with more females. The study found vaccine-associated CD4 TCRs spanning spike, dominant at 160-218 and 743-854. Unmutated regions of variants are reportedly targeted by nearly half of spike-specific TCRs.

V shed 8 bases and J shed 7 bases, with 11 bases lying between them. Germline values: CDR1 GTSNPN, CDR2 SVGIG (reference sequence). The CDR3 runs 10 residues. Sequencing used immunoSEQ multiplex PCR; TCRdb keeps in-frame clones, though not all of them. The table has some 170,000 clones, just over 90% seen once. Regarding this clone: The antigen remains unidentified.

The sample was peripheral blood, taken on day 0 of AZD1222 vaccination. The receptor was isolated from an adult in good health. The V gene is TRBV30, the J gene TRBJ1-1; D perhaps matches TRBD1 (5 bases). The CDR3 loop is CAARGHEAFF. For the CDR3, the DNA is TGTGCCGCCCGGGGCCATGAAGCTTTCTTT.